This T cell receptor beta chain was recovered during a study of cytomegalovirus exposure and HLA in healthy donors (dated by TCRdb to 2016 to 2017). In terms of the full investigation: According to a later analysis, the approximately 120 validation repertoires were produced on the same platform as the approximately 600 repertoires of the first cohort. The study aimed to test whether cataloging public T cell receptors could reveal signatures of past pathogen exposure. In addition to the first cohort of about 650 subjects, a separate validation cohort of 100 to 150 different subjects was used. To predict cytomegalovirus infection status, the study brought together high-throughput TCR immunosequencing, statistical association of individual TCRs with disease status, and machine learning.

Separate from the roughly 630-subject first cohort, the validation cohort of 120 subjects was the group to which the donors belonged. Library prep was done by the immunoSEQ multiplex PCR assay. Per the original workflow: To diagnose cytomegalovirus status from the catalog of TCR beta chain sequences, a statistical classification framework was built. The table comes from immuneACCESS by way of TCRdb, which keeps in-frame sequences with V and J called. Part of the clones is missing from these tables; in studies checked, under half for an unresolved V gene and the rest for unknown reasons. D and trimming come from the DNA, and the V and J calls and clone size come from that table. The sample includes tens of thousands of clones, with approximately 80% observed a single time. The top ten clones comprise approximately 3% of the sample. Trimming at the junction amounts to 3 bases on V and 4 bases on J, and the germline ends lie 11 bases apart. Per the germline V gene, SGDLS is the CDR1 and YYNGEE is the CDR2. The CDR3 contains 14 residues, cysteine and phenylalanine counted. The sequence is cut down to CDR3 DNA, 42 bases in frame from base 1.

Concerning this clone: Its antigen is still unknown. No quality values exist for individual bases; no much larger clone is one base distant.

Overall results and qualifications from the work: In vitro tests confirmed that a few of the cytomegalovirus-associated TCR beta chains recognize cytomegalovirus antigens. A later analysis found that TCRs clustered in the first cohort also tended to co-occur in the 95 to 150 validation repertoires, with 94% of cluster scores above 0. The authors suggested that the approach could potentially be generalized to other disease states and immunological phenotypes. Cytomegalovirus status was reported to be diagnosed by the classifier with high specificity and sensitivity in both the original and validation cohorts. The study listed 164 TCR beta chains as associated with cytomegalovirus. Most TCR sequences were seen in very few donors, while some public TCRs were found in many individuals. All 120 or so repertoires were used to score co-occurrence in the validation cohort in a later analysis, because that analysis had no HLA typing for the cohort.

The specimen was PBMCs. The sequence derives from a man aged 25 to 40 in good health and CMV-seronegative. The sequence is built from TRBV9 and TRBJ1-3, with a weak D call of TRBD1 (6 bases match). The sequenced DNA: TGTGCCAGCAGCGCGCAGGGGTCAGGAAACACCATATATTTT. This is translated as CASSAQGSGNTIYF.